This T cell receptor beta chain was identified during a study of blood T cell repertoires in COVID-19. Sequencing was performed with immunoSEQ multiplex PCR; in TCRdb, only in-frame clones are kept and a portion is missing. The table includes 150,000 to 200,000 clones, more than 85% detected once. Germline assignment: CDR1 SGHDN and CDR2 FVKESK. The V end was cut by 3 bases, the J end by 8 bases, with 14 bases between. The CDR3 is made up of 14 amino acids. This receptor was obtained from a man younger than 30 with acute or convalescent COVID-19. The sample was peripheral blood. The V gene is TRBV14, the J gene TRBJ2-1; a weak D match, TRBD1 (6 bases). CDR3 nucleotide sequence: TGTGCCAGCAGCCACTGGCAGGGGCGAGATGAGCAGTTCTTC. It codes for CASSHWQGRDEQFF.